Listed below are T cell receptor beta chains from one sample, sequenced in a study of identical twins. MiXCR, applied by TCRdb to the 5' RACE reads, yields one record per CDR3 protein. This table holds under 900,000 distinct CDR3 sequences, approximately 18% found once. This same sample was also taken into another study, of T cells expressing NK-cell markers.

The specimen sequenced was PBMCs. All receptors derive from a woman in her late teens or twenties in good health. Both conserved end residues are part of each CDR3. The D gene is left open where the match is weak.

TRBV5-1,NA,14,CATTPSPPTDTQYF
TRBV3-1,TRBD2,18,CAFRLGLAGYSSYNEQFF
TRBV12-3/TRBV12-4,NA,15,CASSLRLASTDTQYF
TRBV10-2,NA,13,CASSESKTYEQYF
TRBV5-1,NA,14,CASSGQPLNTEAFF
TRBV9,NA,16,CASSVVPNLGPYEQYF
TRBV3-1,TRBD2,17,CASSPLAGGSDTGELFF
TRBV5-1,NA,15,CASSWGTPRTGELFF
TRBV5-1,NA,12,CASSRGTDTQYF
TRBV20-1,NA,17,CSARDLRGAGSYNEQFF
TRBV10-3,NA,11,CASGDGETQYF
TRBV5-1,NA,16,CASSLDLVETDTEAFF
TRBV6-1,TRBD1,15,CASSEQPGQKGEQYF
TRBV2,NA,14,CASSPRQSNQPQHF
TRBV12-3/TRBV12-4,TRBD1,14,CASSRQGLDTPLHF
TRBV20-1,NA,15,CSARLDNVGNQPQHF
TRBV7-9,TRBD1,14,CASSPRTGRRGLFF
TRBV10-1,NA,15,CASSARGAGANVLTF
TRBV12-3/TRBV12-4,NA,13,CASGPGVHNEQFF
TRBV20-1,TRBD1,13,CSAPGQDNEKLFF
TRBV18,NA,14,CASSPRVRQDIQYF
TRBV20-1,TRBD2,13,CSARVAGGDEQYF
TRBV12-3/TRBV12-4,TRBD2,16,CASSLVLAGDRSSQYF
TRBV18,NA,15,CASSIRQVPLDEQYF
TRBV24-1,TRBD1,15,CATSDPGQGFGELFF
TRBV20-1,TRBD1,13,CSAPGTGYYEQYF
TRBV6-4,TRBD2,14,CASSAAGGGNEQFF
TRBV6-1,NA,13,CATGRSNHDTQYF
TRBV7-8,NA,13,CASSGPPTAEAFF
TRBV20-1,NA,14,CSALDSNGNQPQHF
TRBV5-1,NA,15,CASSQTGSGGTEAFF
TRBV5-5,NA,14,CASSLGPAPYEQYF
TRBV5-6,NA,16,CASSLPFGASTDTQYF
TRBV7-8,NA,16,CASSLRRIHSYNEQFF
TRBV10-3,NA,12,CAIPAGTGEQYF
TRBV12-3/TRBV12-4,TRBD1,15,CASSFGTGHIRGYTF
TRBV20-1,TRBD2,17,CSASGLAGGLNTGELFF
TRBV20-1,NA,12,CSGEGGNQPQHF
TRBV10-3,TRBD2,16,CAIRPGLAGGPDEQYF
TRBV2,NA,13,CASSEDGTYGYTF
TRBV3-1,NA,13,CASSHSSYNEQFF
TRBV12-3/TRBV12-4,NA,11,CASTQADTQYF
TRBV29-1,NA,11,CSVERDFEQYF
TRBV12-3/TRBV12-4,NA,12,CASSFITDEQFF
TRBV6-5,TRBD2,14,CASSSSGPTGELFF
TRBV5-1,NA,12,CASSAAFNEQFF
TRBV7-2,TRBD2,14,CASSLRAGVDEQYF
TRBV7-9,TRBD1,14,CASSVKGQGYGYTF
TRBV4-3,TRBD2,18,CASSLPGGSGRKGGELFF
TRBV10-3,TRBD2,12,CAMGTSGYEQYF
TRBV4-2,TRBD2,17,CASSPRLAGGSYNEQFF
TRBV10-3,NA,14,CAISEVGGITEAFF
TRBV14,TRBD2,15,CASSLQAGATDTQYF
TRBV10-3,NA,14,CAITPGSSYNEQFF